This T cell receptor (beta chain) was profiled in a study of relationships among human T cell subsets. Th1 cells were collected as flow-through following bead selections for CD25, CD56 and CD294. Semiquantitative ARM-PCR amplified T cell receptor alpha and beta CDR3 regions from mRNA. Tagged nested gene-specific primers were used first, then communal superprimers amplified exponentially. Each CDR3 protein gets one entry after TCRdb re-called the multiplex PCR reads with MiXCR. The sample lists roughly 13,000 distinct CDR3 sequences; around 67% were seen once. V shed 5 bases and J 0 bases; nucleotides not matched to a gene: 11. The CDR3 contains 17 residues. Germline V gene data show CDR1 as SGHAT and CDR2 as FQNNGV.

The receptor was isolated from a man between 40 and 49 years old in good health. The chain links TRBV11-2 to TRBJ2-7; 9 bases map to TRBD1. Sequenced material: CD4+ Th1 cells sorted from blood. The DNA for the CDR3 is TGTGCCAGCAGCCCGCTGGGACAGGGCTCAAGCTCCTACGAGCAGTACTTC. Translating it yields CASSPLGQGSSSYEQYF.